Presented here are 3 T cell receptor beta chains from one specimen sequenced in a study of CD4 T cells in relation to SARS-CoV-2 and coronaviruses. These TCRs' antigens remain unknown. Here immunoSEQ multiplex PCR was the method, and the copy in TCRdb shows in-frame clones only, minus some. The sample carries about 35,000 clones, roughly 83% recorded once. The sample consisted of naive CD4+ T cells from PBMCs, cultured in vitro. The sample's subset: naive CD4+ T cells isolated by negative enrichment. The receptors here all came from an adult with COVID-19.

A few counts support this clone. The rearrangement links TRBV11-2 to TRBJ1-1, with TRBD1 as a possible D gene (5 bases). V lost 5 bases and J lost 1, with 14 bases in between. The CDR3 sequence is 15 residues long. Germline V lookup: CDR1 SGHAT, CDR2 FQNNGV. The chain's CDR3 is CASSITGTRNTEAFF. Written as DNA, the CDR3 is TGTGCCAGCAGCATAACCGGGACGAGGAACACTGAAGCTTTCTTT.

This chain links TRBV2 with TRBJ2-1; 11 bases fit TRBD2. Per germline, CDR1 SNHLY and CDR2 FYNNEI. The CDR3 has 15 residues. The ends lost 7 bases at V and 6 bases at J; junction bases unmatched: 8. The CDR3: CASTQGTSGLNEQFF. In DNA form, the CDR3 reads TGTGCCAGCACCCAGGGGACTAGCGGACTCAATGAGCAGTTCTTC.

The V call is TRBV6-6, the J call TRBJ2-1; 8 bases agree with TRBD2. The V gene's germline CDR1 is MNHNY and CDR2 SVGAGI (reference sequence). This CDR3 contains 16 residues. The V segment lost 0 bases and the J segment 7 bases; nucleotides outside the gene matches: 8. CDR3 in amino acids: CASSYSTGLAGNEQFF. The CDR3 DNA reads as TGTGCCAGCAGTTACTCGACCGGACTAGCCGGAAATGAGCAGTTCTTC.